This T cell receptor beta chain was sequenced in a study of beta chain features in type 1 diabetes. About the research overall: Patients shared similar age, gender and cell yields with healthy donors. Study-level points and caveats: For type 1 diabetes patients, VDJ junctions showed fewer insertions and more deletions. PCR might preferentially amplify shorter templates, equally in patients and controls. Over-representation of high TCR-expressing cells was a possible consequence of cDNA sequencing.

The CDR3 is 14 residues long. CDR1 is LGHNA, CDR2 YNFKEQ, per germline. Trimming left V 0 bases short and J 3 bases short, with 9 bases between. As concerns this clone: Antigen: not known.

The isolated RNA, all of it, was reverse transcribed, so expressed TCRB transcripts were what got sequenced. The table came from immunoSEQ multiplex PCR; TCRdb's copy has only in-frame clones and leaves some out. The repertoire holds fewer than 650,000 clones, with 15% to 18% as singletons. This TCR was recovered from a man between 18 and 35 years old in good health. Specimen: naive CD4+ T cells from blood. This chain uses TRBV4-2 with TRBJ2-7, with D possibly being TRBD1 or TRBD2 (5 bases each). CDR3: CASSQDSGSYEQYF. As DNA, the CDR3 is TGTGCCAGCAGCCAAGATTCAGGGAGCTACGAGCAGTACTTC.